The 11 T cell receptor beta chains listed next were all sequenced from one sample in a study of shared clonotypes between healthy human individuals. TCRdb keeps only in-frame clones here, not all; method: immunoSEQ multiplex PCR. The top ten clones hold approximately 1.8% of a sample with some 630,000 clones, more than 70% of them seen once. Sequenced sample: memory CD4+ T cells sorted from blood. Subset of the sample: CD45RA-negative fraction. The receptors here all came from a woman aged 25 to 39 in good health.

The rearrangement links TRBV5-1 to TRBJ2-7, with D uncertain. Deletions cut 0 bases from V and 2 bases from J, with 9 bases between. This CDR3 has 14 amino acids. The germline V gene encodes CDR1 SGHRS and CDR2 YFSETQ. In DNA form, the CDR3 reads TGCGCCAGCAGCTTGGAACCGGGCCCCTACGAGCAGTACTTC. Translating it yields CASSLEPGPYEQYF. The full variable domain, its missing parts supplied by reference TRBV5-1 and TRBJ2-7, is KAGVTQTPRYLIKTRGQQVTLSCSPISGHRSVSWYQQTPGQGLQFLFEYFSETQRNKGNFPGRFSGRQFSNSRSEMNVSTLELGDSALYLCASSLEPGPYEQYFGPGTRLTVT.

CDR3 coding DNA: TGCGCCAGCAGCTTGGCCTCAAGAAAGGGGGGCACTGAAGCTTTCTTT. This sequence encodes CASSLASRKGGTEAFF. V and J are TRBV5-1 and TRBJ1-1, with D possibly TRBD1 on 6 matching bases. Trimming took 0 bases from V and 4 from J, leaving 16 bases between them. This CDR3 comprises 16 residues. Per germline, CDR1 SGHRS and CDR2 YFSETQ.

The chain uses TRBV5-1 and TRBJ2-7; either TRBD1 or TRBD2 may fit D (5 bases each). The CDR3 is 13 amino acids. The germline CDR1 and CDR2 sequences are SGHRS and YFSETQ. Trimming took 4 bases from V and 3 from J, leaving 11 bases between them. The CDR3 sequence is CASSHGTNYEQYF. For the CDR3, the DNA is TGCGCCAGCAGCCATGGGACCAACTACGAGCAGTACTTC.

The chain recombines TRBV6-1 with TRBJ1-1; 7 bases fit TRBD1. The CDR3 has 16 amino acids. The germline V gene has CDR1 MNHNS and CDR2 SASEGT. V lost 4 bases, J lost 3 bases, and 11 bases stayed unmatched. CDR3 sequence: CASSVDPDRVDTEAFF. Here the CDR3 DNA reads TGTGCCAGCAGTGTGGACCCCGACAGGGTAGACACTGAAGCTTTCTTT.

This CDR3 reads CASSRGKAPSQPQHF. The DNA for the CDR3 is TGTGCCAGCAGCCGCGGAAAGGCCCCGAGTCAGCCCCAGCATTTT. The V call is TRBV5-6, the J call TRBJ1-5; no clear D gene. The length of the CDR3 is 15 residues. Germline V gene data show CDR1 as SGHDT and CDR2 as YYEEEE. The V end was cut by 4 bases, the J end by 6 bases, with 17 bases between.

J is TRBJ2-5 and V is TRBV28; 10 bases are shared with TRBD2. Germline lookup yields CDR1 MDHEN and CDR2 SYDVKM. V was pared by 7 bases and J by 3 bases, with 14 bases of the junction left unmatched. The CDR3 contains 17 residues. In DNA, the CDR3 is TGTGCCAGCACTGGGCTAGCGGGAGCCTCGGGGAAAGAGACCCAGTACTTC. Translated: CASTGLAGASGKETQYF. Filled out from reference TRBV28 and TRBJ2-5, the complete variable domain reads DVKVTQSSRYLVKRTGEKVFLECVQDMDHENMFWYRQDPGLGLRLIYFSYDVKMKEKGDIPEGYSVSREKKERFSLILESASTNQTSMYLCASTGLAGASGKETQYFGPGTRLLVL.

This chain links TRBV27 with TRBJ1-4; D is perhaps TRBD1 (5 bases). The CDR3 totals 15 residues. V was shortened by 9 bases and J by 2 bases, with 16 bases between the two germline ends. CDR1 and CDR2 from the germline V gene are MNHEY and SMNVEV (reference sequence). CDR3 DNA sequence: TGTGCCAGTATGCCTGGGGCGGGCACTAATGAAAAACTGTTTTTT. It codes for CASMPGAGTNEKLFF.

This clone has just one count. Being one base from a much bigger clone, this may be a read error. The same CDR3 also results from other DNA sequences found in this sample. The rearrangement links TRBV7-2 to TRBJ2-5; 7 nucleotides align to TRBD2. The DNA end lines up better with TRBJ2-7; the J call may be wrong. This CDR3 comprises 14 residues. Germline-derived CDR1 and CDR2 are SGHTA and FQGNSA. This chain's CDR3 is CASSPQRDSYEQYF. The CDR3 DNA follows: TGTGCCAGCAGCCCTCAGCGGGACTCCTACGAGCAGTACTTC.

The rearrangement joins TRBV27 to TRBJ2-2; 9 nucleotides agree with TRBD2. Germline-derived CDR1 and CDR2 are MNHEY and SMNVEV (reference sequence). V dropped 4 bases and J dropped 7; count of bases not matched to a gene: 16. The CDR3 has 18 residues. The CDR3 loop reads CASSWDSGGRALGGELFF. CDR3 in DNA: TGTGCCAGCAGTTGGGACTCGGGCGGGAGGGCCCTCGGCGGGGAGCTGTTTTTT.

The rearrangement uses TRBV28 and TRBJ1-5; unclear D gene. The CDR3 totals 14 residues. The germline gives CDR1 MDHEN, CDR2 SYDVKM. V shed 3 bases and J shed 0 bases, with 6 bases lying between them. The CDR3 loop is CASSFVSSNQPQHF. CDR3 nucleotides: TGTGCCAGCAGTTTCGTAAGTAGCAATCAGCCCCAGCATTTT.

The count of this clone is one. V and J are TRBV7-7 and TRBJ2-5, with TRBD2 matching 14 bases. This CDR3 contains 16 residues. J lost 4 bases, V lost 4 bases, and 5 bases had no gene match. Per the germline V gene, CDR1 is SSHAT and CDR2 is FNYEAQ (reference sequence). DNA of the CDR3: TGTGCCAGCAGCTGGGGACTAGCGGGAGATGTAGAGACCCAGTACTTC. It codes for CASSWGLAGDVETQYF.